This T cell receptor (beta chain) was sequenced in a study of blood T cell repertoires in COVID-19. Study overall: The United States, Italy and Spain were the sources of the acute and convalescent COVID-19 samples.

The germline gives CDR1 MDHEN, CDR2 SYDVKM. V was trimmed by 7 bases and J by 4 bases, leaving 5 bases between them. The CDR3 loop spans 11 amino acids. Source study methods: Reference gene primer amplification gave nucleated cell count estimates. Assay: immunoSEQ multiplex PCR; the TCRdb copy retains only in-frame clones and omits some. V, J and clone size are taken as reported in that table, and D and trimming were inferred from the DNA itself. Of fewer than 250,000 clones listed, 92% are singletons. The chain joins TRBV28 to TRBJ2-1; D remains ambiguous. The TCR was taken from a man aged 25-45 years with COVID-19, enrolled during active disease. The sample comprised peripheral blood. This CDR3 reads CASTKYNEQFF. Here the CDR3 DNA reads TGTGCCAGCACCAAATACAATGAGCAGTTCTTC.